This T cell receptor (beta chain) was identified in a study of T-cell reconstitution after alpha-beta-depleted transplantation in children. General study points: Recipient T cells and thymic progenitors that survived gave rise to the high TCRbeta diversity observed at day 60 in some patients. Hyperexpanded clones declined; after one year, newly produced T cells mostly supplied diversity.

Germline V gene sequence: CDR1 ENHRY, CDR2 SYGVKD. V lost 11 bases to trimming and J lost 1 base, with 8 bases between them. The CDR3 spans 11 residues. The TCRbeta library incorporated unique molecular identifiers. One entry per CDR3 protein, called by TCRdb with MiXCR from the PCR reads. The profile shows about 580,000 distinct CDR3 sequences, approximately 22% of them singletons. As for this clonotype: What it binds is unknown.

The clonotype originates from a boy under two years old who had a stem cell transplant for acute myeloid leukemia, so the T cells may come from the graft donor. The V gene is TRBV10-3, the J gene TRBJ1-1, with D maybe TRBD1 (6 bases). The material was PBMCs, mostly from graft donor cells, obtained 360 days after TCRalphabeta/CD19-depleted stem cell transplant. The CDR3 is CAVQGNTEAFF. CDR3 DNA: TGTGCCGTACAGGGGAACACTGAAGCTTTCTTT.